This TCR beta chain came from a study of blood T cell repertoires in COVID-19. Sequencing was performed with immunoSEQ multiplex PCR; in TCRdb, only in-frame clones are kept and a portion is missing. The data contain 300,000 to 400,000 clones, 85% of them singletons. The CDR3 runs 15 residues. Germline V lookup: CDR1 LGHDT, CDR2 YNNKEL (reference sequence). V gave up 4 bases and J gave up 4 bases, with 16 bases separating them. This clonotype originated in a woman aged 25 to 39 who had been exposed to COVID-19. The V gene is TRBV3-1 (or the pseudogene TRBV3-2), the J gene TRBJ1-2, with D maybe TRBD1 (6 bases). Sequenced: PBMCs or T cells enriched from blood (not recorded which). The DNA of the CDR3 is TGTGCCAGCAGCCCCTACGGGCAGGGGAGCTATGGCTACACCTTC. Translated, it gives CASSPYGQGSYGYTF.